Detailed here is one T cell receptor beta chain. Its target is unknown. The sample belongs to a study of cytomegalovirus exposure and HLA in healthy donors. Study-level information: Caucasian-associated ancestry cluster membership applied to just over 80% of 398 genotyped donors. Study results and caveats: Researchers reported in a later analysis that a missense DCLRE1C variant was tied to TCR beta V- and J-gene trimming. In vitro work confirmed that a few CMV-associated chains recognize CMV antigens. It has been reported that TCR beta sequences accurately predicted the HLA-A and HLA-B alleles of most subjects.

This CDR3 has 16 residues. CDR1 is LNHDA, CDR2 SQIVND, per germline (reference sequence). Trimming took off 5 bases at V and 2 bases at J, with 15 bases between the two ends. The study ran its PCR with 60 Vbeta and 13 Jbeta primers. This table comes from immunoSEQ multiplex PCR, and its TCRdb copy is limited to in-frame clones, with some not included. There are about 140,000 clones in the sample, with under 3.5% held by the top ten. The genes are TRBV19 and TRBJ2-2; D is possibly TRBD2 (6 bases). The specimen sequenced was PBMCs. The sequence derives from a man aged 40-49 years in good health and CMV-seronegative. The CDR3 here is CASSRTGTRNTGELFF. The CDR3 DNA reads as TGTGCCAGTAGTCGGACCGGGACTCGTAACACCGGGGAGCTGTTTTTT.